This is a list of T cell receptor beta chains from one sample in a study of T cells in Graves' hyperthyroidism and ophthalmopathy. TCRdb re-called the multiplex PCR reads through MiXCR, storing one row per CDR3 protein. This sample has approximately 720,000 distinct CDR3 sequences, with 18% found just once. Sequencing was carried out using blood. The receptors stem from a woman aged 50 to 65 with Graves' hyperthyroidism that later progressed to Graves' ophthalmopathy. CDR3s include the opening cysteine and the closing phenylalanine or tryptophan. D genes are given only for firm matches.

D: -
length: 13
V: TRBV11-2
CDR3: CASSSLRLYEQYF

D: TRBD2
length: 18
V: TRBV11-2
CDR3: CASSLRIAGGRSYNEQFF

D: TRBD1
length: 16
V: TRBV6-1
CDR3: CASRTRGGTGGTEAFF

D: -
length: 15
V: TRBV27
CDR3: CASSLTGRKNTEAFF

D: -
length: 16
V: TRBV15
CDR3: CATSRGYTSGANVLTF

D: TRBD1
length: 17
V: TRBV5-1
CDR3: CASSSQSGGRYTDTQYF

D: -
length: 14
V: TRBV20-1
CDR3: CSAREDGFTDTQYF

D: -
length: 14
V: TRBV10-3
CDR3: CAIRGGADRYEQYF

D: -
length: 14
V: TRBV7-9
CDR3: CASSPFGRNSPLHF

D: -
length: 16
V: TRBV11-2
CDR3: CASSLLDLAMNTEAFF

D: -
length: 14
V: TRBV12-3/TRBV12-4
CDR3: CASSYWRGTHEQYF

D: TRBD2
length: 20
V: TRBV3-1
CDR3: CASSQDAVAGGYTRTDTQYF

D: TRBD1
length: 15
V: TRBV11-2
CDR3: CASSEDRGNTDTQYF

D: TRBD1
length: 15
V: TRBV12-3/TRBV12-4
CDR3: CASSLGDRLTDTQYF

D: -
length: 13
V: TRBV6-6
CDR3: CASSYSPLYGYTF

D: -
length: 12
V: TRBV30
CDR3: CAWSPFGDEQFF

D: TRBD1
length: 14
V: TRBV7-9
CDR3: CASTVGQGDSPLHF

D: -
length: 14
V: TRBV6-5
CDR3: CASSYGQPNEKLFF

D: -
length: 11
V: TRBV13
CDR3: CASSWYTEAFF

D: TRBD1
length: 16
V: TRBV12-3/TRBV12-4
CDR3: CASSPIRTGANTEAFF

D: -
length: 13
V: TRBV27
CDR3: CASSLGRRNEQFF

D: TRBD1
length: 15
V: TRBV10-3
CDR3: CAISGIQGSDGELFF

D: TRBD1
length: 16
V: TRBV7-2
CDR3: CASSPGTGNVNQPQHF

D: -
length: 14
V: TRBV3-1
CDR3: CASSQDPVAQPQHF

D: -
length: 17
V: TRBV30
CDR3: CAWSWAGDSSGANVLTF

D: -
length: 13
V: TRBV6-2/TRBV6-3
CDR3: CANTRGLGSPLHF

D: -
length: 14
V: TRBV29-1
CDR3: CSVGNYGRNTEAFF

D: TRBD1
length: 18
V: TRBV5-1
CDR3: CASSFLPGQENMNTEAFF

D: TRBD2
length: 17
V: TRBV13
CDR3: CASSPISSGGNPGELFF

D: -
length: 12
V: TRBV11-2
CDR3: CASGQGRYGYTF

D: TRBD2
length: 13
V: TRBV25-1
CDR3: CASSELAGPTQYF

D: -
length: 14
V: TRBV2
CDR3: CASSVQGRNTEAFF

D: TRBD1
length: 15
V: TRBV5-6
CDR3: CASSFRTGRNEKLFF

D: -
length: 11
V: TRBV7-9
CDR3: CASSLVQSYTF

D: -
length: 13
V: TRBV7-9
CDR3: CAIRAMANEKLFF

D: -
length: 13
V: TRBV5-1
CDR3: CASRNGGGTEAFF

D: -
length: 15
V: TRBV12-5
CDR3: CASGLVGSVTGELFF

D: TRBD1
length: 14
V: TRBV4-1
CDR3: CATLGIGGSGELFF

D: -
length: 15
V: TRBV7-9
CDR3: CASSFNLRGFGGYTF

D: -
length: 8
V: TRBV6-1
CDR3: CASSQQYF

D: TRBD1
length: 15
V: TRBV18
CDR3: CASSTGQGSNEKLFF

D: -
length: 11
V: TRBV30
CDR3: CAWTLGTEAFF

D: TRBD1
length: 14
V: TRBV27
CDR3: CASSSGGLDTEAFF

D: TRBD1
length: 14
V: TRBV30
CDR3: CAWRGTAPNQPQHF

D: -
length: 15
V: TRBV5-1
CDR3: CASSRGPRGNQPQHF

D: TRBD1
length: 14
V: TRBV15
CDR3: CATRDRGYQETQYF

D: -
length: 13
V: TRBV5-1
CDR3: CASSDEGGNGYTF

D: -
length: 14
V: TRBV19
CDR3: CASSIRQGNQPQHF

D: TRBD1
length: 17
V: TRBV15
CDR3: CATSRDGTGRGTDTQYF

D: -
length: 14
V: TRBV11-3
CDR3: CASSLGGRGNEQFF

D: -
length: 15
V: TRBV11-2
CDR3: CASSPDLIGDEKLFF

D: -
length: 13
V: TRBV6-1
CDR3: CASSRQYDREEYF

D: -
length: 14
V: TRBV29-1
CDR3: CSVLREGSYNEQFF

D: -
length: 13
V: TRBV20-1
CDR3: CSALGRVNTEAFF